This T cell receptor beta chain comes out of a study of blood T cell repertoires in COVID-19. Study-level information: Acute and convalescent COVID-19 specimens originated in the United States, Italy and Spain.

V shed 2 bases, J shed 2 bases, and the junction held 10 bases outside the gene matches. This CDR3 has 18 residues. Germline CDR1 MDHEN, CDR2 SYDVKM. Study processing details: Reference gene primer amplification yielded estimated nucleated cell counts. Here immunoSEQ multiplex PCR was the method, and the copy in TCRdb shows in-frame clones only, minus some. V and J calls and clone size are copied from that table; D and trimming were computed from the DNA. The table has approximately 300,000 clones, roughly 85% seen once. Donors were grouped by their self-reported clinical history. The source is a woman aged 25 to 39 who had been exposed to COVID-19. What was sequenced was PBMCs or T cells enriched from blood (not recorded which). This rearrangement joins TRBV28 to TRBJ2-2; TRBD2 aligns across 8 bases. Here the CDR3 reads CASSLDTRGLANTGELFF. The DNA of the CDR3 is TGTGCCAGCAGTTTAGACACTAGAGGACTAGCCAACACCGGGGAGCTGTTTTTT.